This is a list of T cell receptor beta chains from one sample in a study of human T cells and chemical hapten exposure. TCRdb passed the RACE reads through MiXCR, listing each CDR3 protein once. The data show about 98,000 distinct CDR3 sequences, about a tenth seen once. The source was whole blood, collected in connection with sensitization to the hapten diphenylcyclopropenone (DPC). These receptors were taken from a woman in her sixties or seventies with alopecia areata. Some clones in this sample may be carry-over from other donors' samples. The CDR3 runs from the conserved cysteine through the conserved F or W. The D gene is left open where the match is weak. Clone sizes are given selectively: once, few, many, or a class where the clone is expanded.

clone size | J gene | D gene | V gene | CDR3 DNA | CDR3 protein
many | TRBJ1-1 | - | TRBV18 | TGTGCCAGCTCACCGGCGGCCACTGAAGCTTTCTTT | CASSPAATEAFF
many | TRBJ1-1 | - | TRBV5-5 | TGTGCCAGCAGCTTCGTTGACCCAGGGCCAGCTTTCTTT | CASSFVDPGPAFF
many | TRBJ2-3 | - | TRBV29-1 | TGCAGCGTTGAGGAGGTAACCGATAGACCGTATTTT | CSVEEVTDRPYF
many | TRBJ2-2 | - | TRBV5-1 | TGCGCCAGCAGCTTAATACCGGGACTCGGAGGGACCGGGGAGCTGTTTTTT | CASSLIPGLGGTGELFF
few | TRBJ1-6 | TRBD1 | TRBV12-3/TRBV12-4 | TGTGCCAGCTTCCCGGGACAGTTTAATTCACCCCTCCACTTT | CASFPGQFNSPLHF
many | TRBJ1-1 | - | TRBV12-3/TRBV12-4 | TGTGCCAGCACCGACCCCATGAACACTGAAGCTTTCTTT | CASTDPMNTEAFF
- | TRBJ2-1 | TRBD2 | TRBV20-1 | TGCAGTGCTACCCCAGGACTAGCCTCCTACAATGAGCAGTTCTTC | CSATPGLASYNEQFF
- | TRBJ1-5 | - | TRBV10-3 | TGTGCCATCAGCCTCGGGACAATAAATAGCAATCAGCCCCAGCATTTT | CAISLGTINSNQPQHF
- | TRBJ2-7 | TRBD2 | TRBV13 | TGTGCCAGCAGCTCCTTAGCGGGGGGCCTCTCCTACGAGCAGTACTTC | CASSSLAGGLSYEQYF
few | TRBJ2-1 | TRBD2 | TRBV15 | TGTGCCACCAGCGGGGGGGTGGGCGATGAGCAGTTCTTC | CATSGGVGDEQFF
many | TRBJ1-4 | - | TRBV30 | TGTGCCTGGAGTCTCGGGGGACGTGAAAAACTGTTTTTT | CAWSLGGREKLFF
many | TRBJ1-2 | - | TRBV19 | TGTGCCAGTAGTATAGACCGGAGCTATGGCTACACCTTC | CASSIDRSYGYTF
many | TRBJ2-7 | - | TRBV6-1 | TGTGCCAGCAGACAAATCGGAGCCGAGCAGTACTTC | CASRQIGAEQYF
- | TRBJ1-1 | TRBD1 | TRBV11-1 | TGTGCCAGCAGCTTAGGGACAGGTGTTGAAGCTTTCTTT | CASSLGTGVEAFF
few | TRBJ1-2 | - | TRBV12-3/TRBV12-4 | TGTGCCAGCAGATCAGATTATGGCTACACCTTC | CASRSDYGYTF
few | TRBJ2-2 | - | TRBV20-1 | TGCAGTGCCTTGGGCCCGAGGGGCTATGACACCGGGGAGCTGTTTTTT | CSALGPRGYDTGELFF